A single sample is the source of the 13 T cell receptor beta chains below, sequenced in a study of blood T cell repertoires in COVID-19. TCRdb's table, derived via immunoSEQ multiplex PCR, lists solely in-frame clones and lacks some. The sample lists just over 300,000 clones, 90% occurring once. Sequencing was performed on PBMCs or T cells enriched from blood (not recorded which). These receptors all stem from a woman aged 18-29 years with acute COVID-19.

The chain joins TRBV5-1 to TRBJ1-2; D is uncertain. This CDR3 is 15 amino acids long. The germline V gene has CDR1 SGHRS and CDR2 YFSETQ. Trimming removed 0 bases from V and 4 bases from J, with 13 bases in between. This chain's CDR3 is CASSLERVDRYGYTF. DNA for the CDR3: TGCGCCAGCAGCTTGGAACGGGTGGATCGCTATGGCTACACCTTC.

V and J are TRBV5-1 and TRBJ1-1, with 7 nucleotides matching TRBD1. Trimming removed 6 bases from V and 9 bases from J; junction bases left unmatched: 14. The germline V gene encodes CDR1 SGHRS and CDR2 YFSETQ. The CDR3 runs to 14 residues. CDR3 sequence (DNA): TGCGCCAGCACAAGCGGCCGAACAGGGGATCAAGCTTTCTTT. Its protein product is CASTSGRTGDQAFF.

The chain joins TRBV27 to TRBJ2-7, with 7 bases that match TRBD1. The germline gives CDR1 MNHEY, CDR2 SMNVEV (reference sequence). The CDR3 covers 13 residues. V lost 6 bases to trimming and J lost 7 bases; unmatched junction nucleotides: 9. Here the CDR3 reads CASRYRDRAEQYF. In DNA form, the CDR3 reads TGTGCCAGCAGATACCGGGACAGAGCAGAGCAGTACTTC.

The CDR3 loop is CASTPKETQYF. DNA for the CDR3: TGTGCCAGCACCCCTAAAGAGACCCAGTACTTC. The rearrangement links TRBV2 to TRBJ2-5; D not certain. Germline loops: CDR1 SNHLY, CDR2 FYNNEI. Trimming took 7 bases from V and 3 from J, leaving 6 bases between them. The CDR3 is 11 residues long.

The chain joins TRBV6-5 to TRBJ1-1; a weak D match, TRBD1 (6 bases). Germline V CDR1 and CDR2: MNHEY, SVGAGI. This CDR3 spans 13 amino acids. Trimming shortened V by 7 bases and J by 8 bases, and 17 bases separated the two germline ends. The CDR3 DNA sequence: TGTGCCAGCATCAGGGGTGTCGGAGAAGAAGCTTTCTTT. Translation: CASIRGVGEEAFF.

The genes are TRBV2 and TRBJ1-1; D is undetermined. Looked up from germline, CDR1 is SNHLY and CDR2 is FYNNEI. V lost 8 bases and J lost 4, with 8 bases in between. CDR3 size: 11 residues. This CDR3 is CASAASTEAFF. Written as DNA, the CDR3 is TGTGCCAGCGCAGCGTCCACTGAAGCTTTCTTT.

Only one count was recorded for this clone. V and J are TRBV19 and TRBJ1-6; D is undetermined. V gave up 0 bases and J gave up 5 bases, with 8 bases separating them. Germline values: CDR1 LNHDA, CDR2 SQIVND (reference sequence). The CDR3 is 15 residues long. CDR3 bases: TGTGCCAGTAGTATAGAGGCGGCAGATAATTCACCCCTCCACTTT. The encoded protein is CASSIEAADNSPLHF. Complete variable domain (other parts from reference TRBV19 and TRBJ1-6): DGGITQSPKYLFRKEGQNVTLSCEQNLNHDAMYWYRQDPGQGLRLIYYSQIVNDFQKGDIAEGYSVSREKKESFPLTVTSAQKNPTAFYLCASSIEAADNSPLHFGNGTRLTVT.

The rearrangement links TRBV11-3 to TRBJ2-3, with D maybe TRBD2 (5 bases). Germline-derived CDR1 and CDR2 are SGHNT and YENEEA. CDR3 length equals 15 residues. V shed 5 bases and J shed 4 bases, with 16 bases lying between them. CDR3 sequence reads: CASSPREGLADTQYF. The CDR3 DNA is TGTGCCAGCAGCCCCCGTGAGGGCCTCGCAGATACGCAGTATTTT.

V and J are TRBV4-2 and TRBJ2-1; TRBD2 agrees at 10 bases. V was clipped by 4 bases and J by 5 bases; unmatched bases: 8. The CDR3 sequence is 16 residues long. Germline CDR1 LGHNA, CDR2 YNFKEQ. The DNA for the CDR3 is TGTGCCAGCAGCCCTCGGACTAGCGGAAATAACAATGAGCAGTTCTTC. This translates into CASSPRTSGNNNEQFF.

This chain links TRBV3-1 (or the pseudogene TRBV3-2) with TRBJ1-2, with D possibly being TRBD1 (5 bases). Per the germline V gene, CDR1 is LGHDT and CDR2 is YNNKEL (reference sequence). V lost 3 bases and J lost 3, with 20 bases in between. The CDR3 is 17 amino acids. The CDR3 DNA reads TGTGCCAGCAGCCAGCGCGGGGGTGTTTATCTGGACTATGGCTACACCTTC. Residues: CASSQRGGVYLDYGYTF.

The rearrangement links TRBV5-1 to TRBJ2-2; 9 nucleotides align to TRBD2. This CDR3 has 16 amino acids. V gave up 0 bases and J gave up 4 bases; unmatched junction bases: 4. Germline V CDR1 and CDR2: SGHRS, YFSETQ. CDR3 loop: CASSLEASGVTGELFF. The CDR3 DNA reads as TGCGCCAGCAGCTTGGAGGCTAGCGGGGTCACCGGGGAGCTGTTTTTT.

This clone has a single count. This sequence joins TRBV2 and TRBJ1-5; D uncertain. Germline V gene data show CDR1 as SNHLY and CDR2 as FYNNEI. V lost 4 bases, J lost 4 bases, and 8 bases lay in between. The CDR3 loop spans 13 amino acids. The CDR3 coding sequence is TGTGCCAGCAGTGGACAAAATAATCAGCCCCAGCATTTT. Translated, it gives CASSGQNNQPQHF.

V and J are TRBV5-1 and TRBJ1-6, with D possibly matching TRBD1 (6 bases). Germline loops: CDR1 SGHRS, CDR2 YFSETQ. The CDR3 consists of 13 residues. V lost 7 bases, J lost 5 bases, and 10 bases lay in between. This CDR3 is CASADSDNSPLHF. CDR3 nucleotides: TGCGCCAGCGCGGACAGTGATAATTCACCCCTCCACTTT.